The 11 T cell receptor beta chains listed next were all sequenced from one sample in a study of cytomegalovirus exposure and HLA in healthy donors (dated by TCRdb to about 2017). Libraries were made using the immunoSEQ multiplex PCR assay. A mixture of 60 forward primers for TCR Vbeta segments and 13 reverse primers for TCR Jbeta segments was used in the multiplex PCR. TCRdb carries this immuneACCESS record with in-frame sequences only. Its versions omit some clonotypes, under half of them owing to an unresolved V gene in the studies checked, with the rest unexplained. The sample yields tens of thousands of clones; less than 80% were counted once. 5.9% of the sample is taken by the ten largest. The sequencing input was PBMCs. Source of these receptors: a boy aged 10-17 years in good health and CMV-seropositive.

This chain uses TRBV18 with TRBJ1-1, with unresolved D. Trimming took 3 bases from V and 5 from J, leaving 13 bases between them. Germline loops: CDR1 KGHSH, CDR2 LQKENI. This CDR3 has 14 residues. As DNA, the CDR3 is TGTGCCAGCTCACCGGGTCGGGAAGCGACTGAAGCTTTCTTT. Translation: CASSPGREATEAFF.

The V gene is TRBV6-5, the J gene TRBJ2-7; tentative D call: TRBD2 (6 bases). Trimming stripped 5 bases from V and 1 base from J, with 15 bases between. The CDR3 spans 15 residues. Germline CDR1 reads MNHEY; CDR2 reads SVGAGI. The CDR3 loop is CASSAPGTGSYEQYF. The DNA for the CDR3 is TGTGCCAGCAGTGCCCCCGGGACTGGATCCTACGAGCAGTACTTC.

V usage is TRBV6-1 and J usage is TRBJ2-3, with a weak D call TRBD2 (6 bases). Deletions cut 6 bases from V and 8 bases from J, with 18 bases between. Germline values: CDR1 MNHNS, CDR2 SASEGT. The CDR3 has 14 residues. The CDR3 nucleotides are TGTGCCAGCAGCCCGGGACTGACGCGTAGTACGCAGTATTTT. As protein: CASSPGLTRSTQYF.

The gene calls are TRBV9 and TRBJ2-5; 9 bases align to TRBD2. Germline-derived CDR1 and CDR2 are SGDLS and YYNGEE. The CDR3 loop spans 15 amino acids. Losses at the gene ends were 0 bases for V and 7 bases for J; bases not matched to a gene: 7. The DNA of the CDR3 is TGTGCCAGCAGCGTAGGGGCGGGAGGGCCGGGGACCCAGTACTTC. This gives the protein CASSVGAGGPGTQYF.

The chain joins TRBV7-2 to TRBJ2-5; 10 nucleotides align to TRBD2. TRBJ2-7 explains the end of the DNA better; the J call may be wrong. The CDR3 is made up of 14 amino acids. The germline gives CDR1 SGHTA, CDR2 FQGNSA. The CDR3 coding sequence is TGTGCCAGCAGCTTTCAGCGGGGGGGCTACGAGCAGTACTTC. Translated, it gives CASSFQRGGYEQYF.

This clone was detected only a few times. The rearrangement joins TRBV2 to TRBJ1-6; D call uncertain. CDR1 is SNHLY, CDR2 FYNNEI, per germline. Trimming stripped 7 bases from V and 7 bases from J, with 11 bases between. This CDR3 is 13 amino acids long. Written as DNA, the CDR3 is TGTGCCAGCAAGGAACTGGAGAATTCACCCCTCCACTTT. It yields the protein CASKELENSPLHF.

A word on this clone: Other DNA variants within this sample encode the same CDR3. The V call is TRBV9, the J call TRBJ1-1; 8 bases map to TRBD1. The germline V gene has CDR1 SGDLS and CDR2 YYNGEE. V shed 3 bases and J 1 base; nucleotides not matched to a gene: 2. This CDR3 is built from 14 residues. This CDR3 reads CASSAQGANTEAFF. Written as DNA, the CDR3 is TGTGCCAGCAGCGCCCAGGGGGCGAACACTGAAGCTTTCTTT. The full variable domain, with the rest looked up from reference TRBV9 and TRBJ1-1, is DSGVTQTPKHLITATGQRVTLRCSPRSGDLSVYWYQQSLDQGLQFLIQYYNGEERAKGNILERFSAQQFPDLHSELNLSSLELGDSALYFCASSAQGANTEAFFGQGTRLTVV.

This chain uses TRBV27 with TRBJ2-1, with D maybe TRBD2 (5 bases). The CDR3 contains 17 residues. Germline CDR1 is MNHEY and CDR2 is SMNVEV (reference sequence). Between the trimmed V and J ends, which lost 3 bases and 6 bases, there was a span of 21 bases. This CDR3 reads CASSFKAETVGINEQFF. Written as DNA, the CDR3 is TGTGCCAGCAGTTTTAAAGCTGAAACGGTCGGGATCAATGAGCAGTTCTTC.

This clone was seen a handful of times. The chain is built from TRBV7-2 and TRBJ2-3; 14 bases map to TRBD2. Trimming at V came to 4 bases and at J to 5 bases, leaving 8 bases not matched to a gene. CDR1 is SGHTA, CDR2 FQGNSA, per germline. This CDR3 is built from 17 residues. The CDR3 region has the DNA TGTGCCAGCAGCTCGGGACTAGCGGGAGTATTCGGAGATACGCAGTATTTT. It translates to CASSSGLAGVFGDTQYF. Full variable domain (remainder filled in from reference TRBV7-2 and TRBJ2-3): GAGVSQSPSNKVTEKGKDVELRCDPISGHTALYWYRQSLGQGLEFLIYFQGNSAPDKSGLPSDRFSAERTGGSVSTLTIQRTQQEDSAVYLCASSSGLAGVFGDTQYFGPGTRLTVL.

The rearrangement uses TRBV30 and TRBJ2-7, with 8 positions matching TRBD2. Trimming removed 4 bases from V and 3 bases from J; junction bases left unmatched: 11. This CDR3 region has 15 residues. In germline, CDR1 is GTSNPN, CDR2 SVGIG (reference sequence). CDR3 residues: CAWNREGGGFYEQYF. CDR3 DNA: TGTGCCTGGAACCGCGAAGGCGGGGGGTTCTACGAGCAGTACTTC.

CDR3 DNA sequence: TGTGCCAGCAGCCCCGGTCTAGCGAGTTACAATGAGCAGTTCTTC. As protein: CASSPGLASYNEQFF. This rearrangement joins TRBV7-3 to TRBJ2-1; D is possibly TRBD2 (6 bases). Germline CDR1 reads SGHTA; CDR2 reads FQGTGA. The CDR3 runs 15 residues. The germline V and J ends were trimmed by 5 bases and 4 bases, with 15 bases remaining between them. The full variable domain, completed using reference TRBV7-3 and TRBJ2-1, is GAGVSQTPSNKVTEKGKYVELRCDPISGHTALYWYRQSLGQGPEFLIYFQGTGAADDSGLPNDRFFAVRPEGSVSTLKIQRTERGDSAVYLCASSPGLASYNEQFFGPGTRLTVL.